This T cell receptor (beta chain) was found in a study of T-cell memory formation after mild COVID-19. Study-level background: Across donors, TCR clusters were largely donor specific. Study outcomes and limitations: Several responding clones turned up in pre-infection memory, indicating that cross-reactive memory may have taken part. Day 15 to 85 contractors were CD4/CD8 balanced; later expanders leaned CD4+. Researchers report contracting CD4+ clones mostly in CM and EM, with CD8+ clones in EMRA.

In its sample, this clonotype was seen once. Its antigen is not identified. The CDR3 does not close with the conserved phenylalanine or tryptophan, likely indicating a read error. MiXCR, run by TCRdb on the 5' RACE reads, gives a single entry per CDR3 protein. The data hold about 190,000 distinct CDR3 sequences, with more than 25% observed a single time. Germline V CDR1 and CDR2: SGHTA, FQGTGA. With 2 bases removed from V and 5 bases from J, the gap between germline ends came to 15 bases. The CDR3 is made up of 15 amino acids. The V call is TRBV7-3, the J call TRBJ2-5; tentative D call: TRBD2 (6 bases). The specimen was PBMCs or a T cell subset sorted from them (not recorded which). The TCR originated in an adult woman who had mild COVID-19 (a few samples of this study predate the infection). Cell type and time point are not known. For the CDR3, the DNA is TGTGCCAGCAGCTTACAATCGGGGACTGGGGAGACCCAGTACTTA. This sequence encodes CASSLQSGTGETQYL.